The 21 T cell receptor beta chains presented below share a single source sample, sequenced in a study of regulatory T cells in long-lasting Graves disease (dated by TCRdb to the early 2020s). Receptor libraries were prepared by multiplex PCR. These reads were obtained on an Illumina HiSeq 4000. To build TCR beta libraries, CDR3 regions were amplified by Arm-PCR using iRepertoire HTBI primers. In-frame beta chains were kept once TCRdb had trimmed the public reads at Q25 with fastp and called clones with MiXCR. For every CDR3 protein sequence, its rows merge into one entry that carries the most common genes and DNA. Across this sample there are some 470,000 distinct CDR3 sequences, with 20% to 25% seen only once. The biggest ten clones account for 6.5% to 9% of the sample. The time point tag for this specimen amounts to: persistent/refractory GD, antithyroid drugs over 5 years with positive TRAb. RNA was extracted from PBMCs in TRIzol for both TCR sequencing and RNA sequencing.

The sample in question was peripheral blood mononuclear cells (PBMCs), obtained when the disease was refractory, from a patient treated with antithyroid drugs. Receptors originate from a female donor with Graves disease.

The V call is TRBV5-4, the J call TRBJ2-6; no definite D call. Germline assignment: CDR1 SGHNT and CDR2 YYREEE (reference sequence). This CDR3 spans 15 amino acids. Trimming shortened V by 0 bases and J by 0 bases, and 4 bases separated the two germline ends. CDR3 in DNA: TGTGCCAGCAGCTTGGAGAGCTCTGGGGCCAACGTCCTGACTTTC. Protein: CASSLESSGANVLTF.

The chain combines TRBV11-3 with TRBJ1-3, with a tentative D call TRBD1 (5 bases). The CDR3 runs 13 residues. Germline CDR1 reads SGHNT; CDR2 reads YENEEA. Trimming removed 4 bases at V and 3 bases at J, with 7 bases between. The DNA for the CDR3 is TGTGCCAGCAGCTCGGACAATGGAAACACCATATATTTT. Translating it yields CASSSDNGNTIYF.

In its sample, this clonotype was seen many times. The chain employs TRBV18 and TRBJ2-7; D might be TRBD2 (6 bases). Between the trimmed V and J ends, which lost 8 bases and 1 base, there was a span of 15 bases. Germline values: CDR1 KGHSH, CDR2 LQKENI. This CDR3 comprises 14 residues. Here the CDR3 DNA reads TGTGCCAGCAGTCCGCGGGACGGATCCTACGAGCAGTACTTC. Amino acids: CASSPRDGSYEQYF.

This clonotype occurred many times. The rearrangement joins TRBV7-3 to TRBJ2-2; 9 bases match TRBD1. Germline V lookup: CDR1 SGHTA, CDR2 FQGTGA. There are 16 residues in the CDR3. V lost 4 bases and J lost 3; bases outside the gene matches: 6. In DNA form, the CDR3 reads TGTGCCAGCAGCTCCGGACAGGGGAGGGACACCGGGGAGCTGTTTTTT. It codes for CASSSGQGRDTGELFF.

In its sample, this clonotype was seen many times. A read error may produce the germline difference seen at one junction end. V is TRBV5-8 and J is TRBJ2-5; possible D gene TRBD1, 6 bases. CDR1 is SGHTS, CDR2 YDEGEE, per germline. This CDR3 has 16 amino acids. The chain's CDR3 is CASSLATGSVQETQYF. DNA for the CDR3: TGTGCCAGCAGTTTGGCAACAGGGAGTGTCCAAGAGACCCAGTACTTC. Using reference TRBV5-8 and TRBJ2-5 for the parts outside the CDR3, the full variable domain is EAGVTQSPTHLIKTRGQQATLRCSPISGHTSVYWYQQALGLGLQFLLWYDEGEERNRGNFPPRFSGRQFPNYSSELNVNALELEDSALYLCASSLATGSVQETQYFGPGTRLLVL.

Ten or more counts support this clonotype. The rearrangement uses TRBV7-2 and TRBJ1-1; 8 positions agree with TRBD1. CDR3 length: 15 amino acids. Germline assignment: CDR1 SGHTA and CDR2 FQGNSA. V lost 5 bases and J lost 1; bases outside the gene matches: 6. Written as DNA, the CDR3 is TGTGCCAGCAGCCCCCGTCAGGGGGCGAACACTGAAGCTTTCTTT. Translation gives CASSPRQGANTEAFF.

This clonotype was counted a few times. The genes are TRBV7-9 and TRBJ1-1; maybe TRBD1 (6 bases). Trimming took 7 bases from V and 7 from J, leaving 16 bases between them. This CDR3 contains 13 residues. In germline, CDR1 is SEHNR, CDR2 FQNEAQ (reference sequence). CDR3: CASNQGRSIEAFF. The CDR3 region has the DNA TGTGCCAGCAACCAGGGGCGCAGCATTGAAGCTTTCTTT.

This clonotype was picked up many times. The V call is TRBV27, the J call TRBJ1-1; possibly TRBD1 for D (5 bases). From germline, CDR1 is MNHEY and CDR2 SMNVEV (reference sequence). V was shortened by 6 bases and J by 0 bases, with 26 bases between the two germline ends. The CDR3 contains 19 residues. The chain's CDR3 is CASRNARVLTRGMNTEAFF. The CDR3 coding sequence is TGTGCCAGCAGAAACGCCAGGGTCCTCACTAGGGGTATGAACACTGAAGCTTTCTTT.

The chain carries TRBV29-1 and TRBJ2-2, with D possibly being TRBD2 (5 bases). Germline CDR1 is SQVTM and CDR2 is ANQGSEA. V was pared by 6 bases and J by 5 bases, with 19 bases between. This CDR3 comprises 15 residues. CDR3 nucleotide sequence: TGCAGCGTCGCCCCGGGGTTGAAGGGTACCGGGGAGCTGTTTTTT. It codes for CSVAPGLKGTGELFF.

This clonotype has a count of ten or more. The rearrangement links TRBV20-1 to TRBJ1-1; 8 positions match TRBD1. V shed 4 bases and J 6 bases; nucleotides not matched to a gene: 4. Germline values: CDR1 DFQATT, CDR2 SNEGSKA (reference sequence). This CDR3 has 12 residues. The chain's CDR3 is CSANYRGSEAFF. DNA of the CDR3: TGCAGTGCTAATTACAGGGGGTCTGAAGCTTTCTTT.

Details on this clonotype: A much larger clone sits a single nucleotide away, making a read error possible. This CDR3 is missing its conserved last phenylalanine or tryptophan, likely due to a read error. The chain is built from TRBV6-2 or TRBV6-3 and TRBJ1-1; 11 bases are shared with TRBD1. The length of the CDR3 is 15 residues. Germline-derived CDR1 and CDR2 are MNHEY and SVGEGT. Losses at the gene ends were 7 bases for V and 5 bases for J; bases not matched to a gene: 9. CDR3 protein: CASKRTGTGGTEAFL. CDR3 coding DNA: TGTGCCAGCAAAAGGACCGGGACAGGGGGAACTGAAGCTTTCCTT.

This clonotype has more than one count but fewer than ten. This sequence joins TRBV7-8 and TRBJ2-5; 15 positions agree with TRBD2. The CDR3 covers 15 residues. Germline V gene sequence: CDR1 SGHVS, CDR2 FQNEAQ. J was trimmed by 4 bases and V by 5 bases; bases with no gene match: 2. In DNA, the CDR3 is TGTGCCAGCAGCGAGGGACTAGCGGGAGGAGAGACCCAGTACTTC. It translates to CASSEGLAGGETQYF.

The chain links TRBV5-1 to TRBJ1-1, with D uncertain. The ends were cut back, 2 bases at V and 4 bases at J, with 9 bases in the middle. The CDR3 totals 13 residues. Germline V gene lookup returns CDR1 SGHRS and CDR2 YFSETQ. CDR3 protein: CASSFWESTEAFF. The CDR3, as DNA: TGCGCCAGCAGCTTTTGGGAGTCCACTGAAGCTTTCTTT. Supplemented by reference TRBV5-1 and TRBJ1-1, the full variable domain reads KAGVTQTPRYLIKTRGQQVTLSCSPISGHRSVSWYQQTPGQGLQFLFEYFSETQRNKGNFPGRFSGRQFSNSRSEMNVSTLELGDSALYLCASSFWESTEAFFGQGTRLTVV.

A few counts support this clonotype. This chain connects TRBV6-5 to TRBJ1-1; 8 nucleotides line up with TRBD1. The CDR3 contains 14 residues. Germline-derived CDR1 and CDR2 are MNHEY and SVGAGI. The junction had 6 bases not matched to a gene; V was cut back by 4 bases and J by 5 bases. CDR3 in DNA: TGTGCCAGCAGTTCACAGGGGGTACGGACTGAAGCTTTCTTT. Its protein product is CASSSQGVRTEAFF.

This clonotype came up a few times. This sequence joins TRBV5-1 and TRBJ1-5, with 10 bases identical to TRBD1. V was pared by 7 bases and J by 4 bases, with 8 bases of the junction left unmatched. CDR1 and CDR2 (germline): SGHRS, YFSETQ. The CDR3 consists of 15 residues. CDR3 nucleotides: TGCGCCAGCGCCTATGGGACAGGGGCTAATCAGCCCCAGCATTTT. The encoded protein is CASAYGTGANQPQHF.

This clonotype was observed a few times. The CDR3 sequence is CASSGGDSNAYEQYF. In nucleotides, the CDR3 is TGTGCCAGCAGCGGAGGTGACAGCAATGCCTACGAGCAGTACTTC. The chain recombines TRBV9 with TRBJ2-7; a weak D match, TRBD1 (5 bases). Germline values: CDR1 SGDLS, CDR2 YYNGEE. The length of the CDR3 is 15 residues. Trimming cost V 3 bases and J 2 bases, with 15 bases left between them.

In its sample, this clonotype was seen many times. The genes are TRBV28 and TRBJ1-1, with unresolved D. The CDR3 is made up of 13 amino acids. V dropped 5 bases and J dropped 4 bases, with 11 bases sitting between them. CDR1 and CDR2 (germline): MDHEN, SYDVKM. The CDR3 bases are TGTGCCAGCAGTCGGTCTTCAGGCACTGAAGCTTTCTTT. This codes for CASSRSSGTEAFF.

With regard to this clonotype: The junction does not match germline at one end; this may be a read error. J is TRBJ2-2 and V is TRBV7-3; 11 nucleotides agree with TRBD2. This CDR3 region has 14 residues. Germline assignment: CDR1 SGHTA and CDR2 FQGTGA. The CDR3 loop reads CTSSLRTSGGELFF. In nucleotides, the CDR3 is TGTACCAGCAGCTTAAGGACTAGCGGGGGGGAGCTGTTTTTT.

This chain uses TRBV28 with TRBJ1-1; maybe TRBD1 (5 bases). The germline V and J ends were trimmed by 6 bases and 3 bases, with 17 bases remaining between them. Germline V CDR1 and CDR2: MDHEN, SYDVKM. The CDR3 covers 15 residues. This CDR3 is CASSHRTGVDTEAFF. As DNA, the CDR3 is TGTGCCAGCAGCCACCGGACGGGGGTTGACACTGAAGCTTTCTTT.

This clonotype was seen more than once but under ten times. V gene TRBV12-3 or TRBV12-4 combines with J gene TRBJ2-7, with a possible D match to TRBD2 (5 bases). V dropped 5 bases and J dropped 0 bases, with 14 bases sitting between them. The CDR3 has 15 amino acids. The CDR3 nucleotides read TGTGCCAGCAGTCCGAACAGCGGAAGCTCCTACGAGCAGTACTTC. Encoded protein: CASSPNSGSSYEQYF.

The sample holds many counts of this clonotype. The chain joins TRBV24-1 to TRBJ2-5; TRBD1 agrees at 7 bases. After removal of 2 bases from V and 2 bases from J, the junction contained 4 bases not matched to a gene. The CDR3 consists of 15 residues. CDR1 and CDR2 (germline): KGHDR, SFDVKD. CDR3 region: CATSDSKTGQETQYF. The CDR3 coding sequence is TGTGCCACCAGTGATTCAAAGACAGGGCAAGAGACCCAGTACTTC.